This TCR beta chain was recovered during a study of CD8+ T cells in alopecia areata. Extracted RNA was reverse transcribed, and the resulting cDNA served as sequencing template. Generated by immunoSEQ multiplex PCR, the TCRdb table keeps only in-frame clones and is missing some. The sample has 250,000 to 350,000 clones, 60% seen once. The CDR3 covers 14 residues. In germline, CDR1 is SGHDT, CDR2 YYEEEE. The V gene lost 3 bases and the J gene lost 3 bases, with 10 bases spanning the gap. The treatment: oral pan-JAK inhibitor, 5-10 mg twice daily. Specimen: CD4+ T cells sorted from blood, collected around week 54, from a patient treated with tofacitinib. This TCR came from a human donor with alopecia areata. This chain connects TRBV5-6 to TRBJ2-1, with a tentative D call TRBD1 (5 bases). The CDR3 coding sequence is TGTGCCAGCAGCTCAGACAGTGGCTACAATGAGCAGTTCTTC. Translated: CASSSDSGYNEQFF.